The 32 T cell receptor beta chains below come from one sample, sequenced in a study of cytomegalovirus exposure and HLA in healthy donors. Both 60 Vbeta primers and 13 Jbeta primers went into the PCR. This table comes from immunoSEQ multiplex PCR, and its TCRdb copy is limited to in-frame clones, with some not included. The profile shows about 94,000 clones, approximately 77% of them singletons. Sequenced input: PBMCs. The receptors derive from a human donor in good health.

This sequence joins TRBV5-1 and TRBJ1-1; 7 bases are a match to TRBD1. The germline CDR1 and CDR2 sequences are SGHRS and YFSETQ. The J segment lost 1 base and the V segment lost 4 bases, leaving 13 bases of the junction unmatched. The CDR3 runs 17 residues. CDR3 residues: CASSPRGQGVGNTEAFF. DNA for the CDR3: TGCGCCAGCAGCCCACGGGGGCAGGGGGTGGGGAACACTGAAGCTTTCTTT.

In the case of this clone: Its ends do not fully match the called genes, so a read error is possible. The V call is TRBV5-4, the J call TRBJ2-5, with TRBD2 identical over 8 bases. Germline V gene data show CDR1 as SGHNT and CDR2 as YYREEE (reference sequence). The CDR3 spans 14 residues. CDR3 DNA: TGTGCCAGCAGCCCCCCAGGACTAGCCTCGACCGGGCACTTC. It yields the protein CASSPPGLASTGHF.

The CDR3 protein is CASSQANQPQHF. The CDR3 DNA follows: TGTGCCAGCAGCCAAGCTAATCAGCCCCAGCATTTT. J is TRBJ1-5 and V is TRBV7-6, with D unresolved. In germline, CDR1 is SGHVS, CDR2 FNYEAQ. Deletions cut 5 bases from V and 4 bases from J, with 6 bases between. The CDR3 runs 12 residues.

The chain is built from TRBV5-5 and TRBJ2-3; 8 bases are a match to TRBD1. CDR3 length: 14 amino acids. Trimming cost V 3 bases and J 4 bases; bases outside gene matches: 4. Per germline, CDR1 SGHKS and CDR2 YYEKEE (reference sequence). The DNA of the CDR3 is TGTGCCAGCAGCTCAAGGACAGGGCCAGATACGCAGTATTTT. Protein sequence: CASSSRTGPDTQYF.

V is TRBV4-1 and J is TRBJ2-1; possible D gene TRBD1, 8 bases. Germline values: CDR1 MGHRA, CDR2 YSYEKL. This CDR3 has 16 residues. V was pared by 3 bases and J by 8 bases, with 20 bases between. Written as DNA, the CDR3 is TGCGCCAGCAGCCAGGGGGGGACAGGAATTCCCTATGAGCAGTTCTTC. Encoded protein: CASSQGGTGIPYEQFF.

This chain joins TRBV4-2 and TRBJ2-1; 7 nucleotides line up with TRBD1. This CDR3 contains 13 residues. Per the germline V gene, CDR1 is LGHNA and CDR2 is YNFKEQ. The V gene end was trimmed by 4 bases and the J gene end by 3 bases; junction bases not matched to a gene: 0. Written as DNA, the CDR3 is TGTGCCAGCAGCCGGGACAGCTACAATGAGCAGTTCTTC. Its protein product is CASSRDSYNEQFF.

This chain uses TRBV5-4 with TRBJ1-3; tentative D call: TRBD1 (5 bases). The length of the CDR3 is 15 residues. Deletions cut 4 bases from V and 3 bases from J, with 14 bases between. CDR1 is SGHNT and CDR2 is YYREEE in the germline V gene (reference sequence). The CDR3 sequence is CASSVGPASGNTIYF. The DNA for the CDR3 is TGTGCCAGCAGCGTGGGACCGGCTAGTGGAAACACCATATATTTT.

The chain uses TRBV5-1 and TRBJ2-1; 11 nucleotides align to TRBD2. CDR1 is SGHRS, CDR2 YFSETQ, per germline. The CDR3 sequence is 15 residues long. V trimming: 7 bases; J trimming: 5 bases; junction bases outside the gene matches: 8. CDR3 residues: CASVLAGGPNNEQFF. CDR3 DNA sequence: TGCGCCAGCGTTTTAGCGGGAGGGCCCAACAATGAGCAGTTCTTC.

This clone was seen more than once but under ten times. This sequence joins TRBV18 and TRBJ1-1; 7 positions agree with TRBD1. The V gene's germline CDR1 is KGHSH and CDR2 LQKENI. CDR3 length: 14 amino acids. Trimming removed 3 bases from V and 3 bases from J; junction bases left unmatched: 4. CDR3 sequence reads: CASSPFTGDTEAFF. The DNA of the CDR3 is TGTGCCAGCTCACCCTTTACAGGGGACACTGAAGCTTTCTTT.

The chain couples TRBV18 to TRBJ2-5, with TRBD2 matching over 8 bases. This CDR3 is 15 amino acids long. V was pared by 6 bases and J by 3 bases, with 9 bases of the junction left unmatched. In germline, CDR1 is KGHSH, CDR2 LQKENI. The DNA of the CDR3 is TGTGCCAGCTCGCTTCAGCGGGGGAATGAAGAGACCCAGTACTTC. It yields the protein CASSLQRGNEETQYF.

The V call is TRBV6-5, the J call TRBJ2-5; 10 bases are shared with TRBD2. TRBJ2-7 matches the DNA end more closely, so the J call is doubtful. The germline V gene has CDR1 MNHEY and CDR2 SVGAGI. The CDR3 consists of 15 residues. The CDR3 loop is CASSYESGRASEQYF. The CDR3 DNA sequence: TGTGCCAGCAGTTACGAGAGCGGGAGGGCCTCCGAGCAGTACTTC.

The chain uses TRBV7-7 and TRBJ2-2; possible D gene TRBD2, 5 bases. Germline lookup yields CDR1 SSHAT and CDR2 FNYEAQ (reference sequence). Trimming cost V 0 bases and J 9 bases, with 14 bases left between them. This CDR3 has 15 amino acids. CDR3 residues: CASSLAPGVKRELFF. CDR3 DNA: TGTGCCAGCAGCTTAGCACCCGGGGTAAAGAGGGAGCTGTTTTTT.

This chain joins TRBV13 and TRBJ1-1; D is undetermined. CDR3 length: 12 residues. Germline assignment: CDR1 PRHDT and CDR2 FYEKMQ (reference sequence). Trimming left V 2 bases short and J 8 bases short, with 9 bases between. The CDR3 region has the DNA TGTGCCAGCAGCTTACGGTCAATCGAAGCTTTCTTT. Encoded protein: CASSLRSIEAFF.

The chain recombines TRBV19 with TRBJ2-7; 7 nucleotides align to TRBD2. The CDR3 extends over 15 amino acids. V lost 4 bases and J lost 1; bases outside the gene matches: 7. Germline values: CDR1 LNHDA, CDR2 SQIVND (reference sequence). The CDR3 bases are TGTGCCAGTAGTACCAGCGGGGTAGCTTCCTACGAGCAGTACTTC. Amino acids: CASSTSGVASYEQYF. Combining the CDR3 with reference TRBV19 and TRBJ2-7 gives the whole variable domain DGGITQSPKYLFRKEGQNVTLSCEQNLNHDAMYWYRQDPGQGLRLIYYSQIVNDFQKGDIAEGYSVSREKKESFPLTVTSAQKNPTAFYLCASSTSGVASYEQYFGPGTRLTVT.

The genes are TRBV27 and TRBJ1-6, with 8 bases matching TRBD1. Germline loops: CDR1 MNHEY, CDR2 SMNVEV (reference sequence). The CDR3 covers 14 residues. V lost 7 bases, J lost 9 bases, and 8 bases stayed unmatched. The CDR3 loop is CASKPTGGGSPLHF. Here the CDR3 DNA reads TGTGCCAGCAAACCTACAGGGGGAGGTTCACCCCTCCACTTT.

V gene TRBV30 combines with J gene TRBJ2-7, with 8 bases matching TRBD1. Germline V lookup: CDR1 GTSNPN, CDR2 SVGIG (reference sequence). Losses at the gene ends were 4 bases for V and 4 bases for J; bases not matched to a gene: 9. CDR3 size: 14 residues. The CDR3 loop reads CAWKPPGQVYEQYF. For the CDR3, the DNA is TGTGCCTGGAAACCCCCGGGACAGGTATACGAGCAGTACTTC.

CDR3 nucleotides: TGTGCCAGCAGCCTCGGGGGTGGTTTCACAGATACGCAGTATTTT. Translated: CASSLGGGFTDTQYF. This chain uses TRBV28 with TRBJ2-3, with D tentatively TRBD2 (6 bases). Germline CDR1 MDHEN, CDR2 SYDVKM. V was shortened by 6 bases and J by 2 bases, with 15 bases between the two germline ends. The CDR3 runs 15 residues.

J is TRBJ1-3 and V is TRBV18; the match to TRBD1 covers 8 bases. Germline V gives CDR1 KGHSH, CDR2 LQKENI. V lost 6 bases, J lost 2 bases, and 21 bases stayed unmatched. This CDR3 has 20 amino acids. CDR3 sequence reads: CASSPRLGRGQELAGNTIYF. In nucleotides, the CDR3 is TGTGCCAGCTCGCCCCGGCTCGGACGGGGACAGGAGCTGGCTGGAAACACCATATATTTT.

The V gene is TRBV5-1, the J gene TRBJ1-2; 10 positions agree with TRBD1. The CDR3 runs 14 residues. The germline CDR1 and CDR2 sequences are SGHRS and YFSETQ. V was clipped by 1 base and J by 11 bases; unmatched bases: 8. The CDR3 spells CASSLYWGQGRYTF. The CDR3 DNA follows: TGCGCCAGCAGCTTGTATTGGGGACAGGGGAGGTACACCTTC. The full variable domain, in which reference TRBV5-1 and TRBJ1-2 provide the parts outside the CDR3, is KAGVTQTPRYLIKTRGQQVTLSCSPISGHRSVSWYQQTPGQGLQFLFEYFSETQRNKGNFPGRFSGRQFSNSRSEMNVSTLELGDSALYLCASSLYWGQGRYTFGSGTRLTVV.

The chain joins TRBV7-9 to TRBJ2-7, with D tentatively TRBD1 (6 bases). This CDR3 region has 14 residues. CDR1 is SEHNR and CDR2 is FQNEAQ in the germline V gene (reference sequence). V lost 6 bases to trimming and J lost 7 bases, with 19 bases between them. The CDR3 bases are TGTGCCAGCAGTAGGCAGGGGATTTTAGGGGAGCAGTACTTC. This codes for CASSRQGILGEQYF.

The CDR3 DNA reads TGTGCCAGCAGCTTTTTCGTGGACAGGGGAGGTGAAAAACTGTTTTTT. Its translation: CASSFFVDRGGEKLFF. The chain links TRBV7-9 to TRBJ1-4, with 9 bases lining up with TRBD1. The CDR3 runs 16 residues. The germline V gene encodes CDR1 SEHNR and CDR2 FQNEAQ (reference sequence). V was clipped by 3 bases and J by 7 bases; unmatched bases: 9.

The CDR3 loop reads CASSSIRGGTTDTQYF. CDR3 nucleotides: TGCGCCAGCAGCTCAATCCGTGGCGGGACCACAGATACGCAGTATTTT. This sequence joins TRBV5-1 and TRBJ2-3; a weak D match, TRBD2 (6 bases). The CDR3 has 16 residues. From germline, CDR1 is SGHRS and CDR2 YFSETQ. Trimming removed 3 bases from V and 2 bases from J, with 16 bases in between.

The chain couples TRBV18 to TRBJ1-2; 9 bases agree with TRBD1. CDR1 and CDR2 (germline): KGHSH, LQKENI. The CDR3 covers 15 residues. V lost 4 bases to trimming and J lost 2 bases; unmatched junction nucleotides: 5. The CDR3, as DNA: TGTGCCAGCTCACTGCCGACAGGGGGAAACTATGGCTACACCTTC. This codes for CASSLPTGGNYGYTF.

Only one count was recorded for this clone. The V and J genes are TRBV6-6 and TRBJ1-1, with unresolved D. Per the germline V gene, CDR1 is MNHNY and CDR2 is SVGAGI (reference sequence). This CDR3 is built from 11 residues. V lost 5 bases, J lost 11 bases, and 12 bases lay in between. The CDR3 loop is CASSLLYRAFF. The CDR3 DNA reads as TGTGCCAGCAGTCTCCTCTATCGCGCTTTCTTT.

V and J are TRBV10-3 and TRBJ2-2; 9 bases line up with TRBD1. The germline V gene encodes CDR1 ENHRY and CDR2 SYGVKD. CDR3 length: 15 amino acids. With V trimmed by 2 bases and J by 5 bases, 3 bases remained unmatched. The CDR3 is CAISEGTGITGELFF. The CDR3 DNA reads TGTGCCATCAGTGAGGGGACAGGGATAACCGGGGAGCTGTTTTTT.

The rearrangement uses TRBV7-8 and TRBJ1-1; 7 nucleotides line up with TRBD1. CDR3 length: 15 residues. V lost 5 bases to trimming and J lost 1 base; unmatched junction nucleotides: 7. The germline CDR1 and CDR2 sequences are SGHVS and FQNEAQ. The chain's CDR3 is CASSKYRGSNTEAFF. The CDR3 DNA follows: TGTGCCAGCAGCAAATACAGGGGATCGAACACTGAAGCTTTCTTT.

The chain carries TRBV7-8 and TRBJ1-6; 9 bases align to TRBD1. After removal of 6 bases from V and 9 bases from J, the junction contained 15 bases not matched to a gene. The CDR3 length is 17 residues. Per germline, CDR1 SGHVS and CDR2 FQNEAQ. The CDR3 sequence: CASRPYRGRGLGSPLHF. In nucleotides, the CDR3 is TGTGCCAGCAGGCCTTACAGGGGGCGAGGTTTGGGTTCACCCCTCCACTTT.

The chain joins TRBV6-6 to TRBJ2-5; 7 bases line up with TRBD2. The tail of the sequence fits TRBJ2-7 better, so the J call may be wrong. CDR1 MNHNY and CDR2 SVGAGI come from the germline V gene (reference sequence). The CDR3 consists of 15 residues. In DNA form, the CDR3 reads TGTGCCACCGGAGGGAAGGCGGGAGTGCGGGGCGAGCAGTACTTC. Its translation is CATGGKAGVRGEQYF.

The J gene is TRBJ2-2, the V gene TRBV5-6; D not resolved. The CDR3 loop spans 15 amino acids. Germline loops: CDR1 SGHDT, CDR2 YYEEEE. Trimming took 0 bases from V and 7 from J, leaving 13 bases between them. The CDR3: CASSLEFGYSGELFF. CDR3 sequence (DNA): TGTGCCAGCAGCTTGGAATTTGGGTACAGCGGGGAGCTGTTTTTT.

The chain has TRBV19 and TRBJ1-5; D perhaps matches TRBD1 (6 bases). The CDR3 totals 18 residues. Per germline, CDR1 LNHDA and CDR2 SQIVND (reference sequence). With 5 bases removed from V and 3 bases from J, the gap between germline ends came to 23 bases. CDR3 in amino acids: CASSLQGLSFSSNQPQHF. The CDR3 bases are TGTGCCAGTAGTTTACAGGGTTTATCCTTCTCTTCCAATCAGCCCCAGCATTTT.

This chain uses TRBV27 with TRBJ1-1; D gene ambiguous. Germline loops: CDR1 MNHEY, CDR2 SMNVEV (reference sequence). The V gene lost 2 bases and the J gene lost 2 bases, with 3 bases spanning the gap. CDR3 length: 12 amino acids. The CDR3 spells CASSLQNTEAFF. The CDR3 DNA reads as TGTGCCAGCAGTTTACAAAACACTGAAGCTTTCTTT.

This chain uses TRBV27 with TRBJ2-3, with 7 bases aligning to TRBD1. V shed 8 bases, J shed 2 bases, and the junction held 19 bases outside the gene matches. From germline, CDR1 is MNHEY and CDR2 SMNVEV (reference sequence). The CDR3 loop spans 18 amino acids. The CDR3 loop is CASPHRSPRDRFTDTQYF. The CDR3 DNA is TGTGCCAGCCCCCACAGATCCCCTCGGGACAGATTCACAGATACGCAGTATTTT.